Listed below are T cell receptor beta chains from one sample, sequenced in a study of CD8+ T cells in alopecia areata. Only in-frame clones appear in the TCRdb table, and some are missing; sequencing was by immunoSEQ multiplex PCR. The sample has roughly 140,000 clones, 62% seen once; the top ten hold about 40%. Sequenced material: CD8+ T cells sorted from blood. All receptors come from a human donor in good health. CDR3s include the opening cysteine and the closing phenylalanine or tryptophan. Size is omitted from some rows. Given values are once, few, many or a class for expanded clones.

>-|TRBV27
CASSSTGLPLSYEQYF
>-|TRBV5-6
CASSLEGGRSTDTQYF
>-|TRBV27
CASSLGRAPRGYGYTF
>-|TRBV15
CATYESGTSGNLEQFF
>-|TRBV7-7
CASSLALERPEQFF
>-|TRBV9
CASTLTSGSSDTQYF
>-|TRBV27
CASSLSGMNGYTF
>-|TRBV28
CASSSNIAGTALEQYF
>-|TRBV11-1
CASSDGQGHTEAFF
>-|TRBV2
CASRARLAAYEQYF
>-|TRBV5-4
CASSLADINGRETQYF
>-|TRBV2
CAIREGTGELFF
>-|TRBV5-1
CASSYAITGQYYEQYF
>-|TRBV29-1
CSGADGTSYEQYF
>few|TRBV29-1
CSVRTRVGQYF
>few|TRBV4-1
CASSQDYRSSYNEQFF